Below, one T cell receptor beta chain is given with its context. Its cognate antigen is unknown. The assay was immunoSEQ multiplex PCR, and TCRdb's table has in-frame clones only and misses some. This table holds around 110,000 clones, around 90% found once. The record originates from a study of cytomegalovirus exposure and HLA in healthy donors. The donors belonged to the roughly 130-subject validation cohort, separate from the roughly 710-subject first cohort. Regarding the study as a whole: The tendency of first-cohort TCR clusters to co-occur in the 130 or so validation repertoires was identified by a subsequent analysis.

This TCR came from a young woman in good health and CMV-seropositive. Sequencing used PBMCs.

The CDR3 sequence: CARSLWWRGCSYEQYF. CDR3 bases: TGTGCCAGAAGCTTGTGGTGGCGGGGGTGCTCCTACGAGCAGTACTTC. The V and J genes are TRBV5-3 and TRBJ2-7; 7 bases line up with TRBD2. TRBV5-3 carries the ORF label, with uncertain function. The CDR3 spans 16 residues. With 1 base clipped from V and 0 bases from J, the junction kept 7 bases outside the gene matches.